These 2 T cell receptor beta chains share one sample of origin, sequenced in a study of kidney transplant recipient with SARS-CoV-2 infection. MiXCR was run by TCRdb on the reads, yielding one entry per CDR3 protein. The table lists 200,000 to 250,000 distinct CDR3 sequences, more than 25% of them singletons, with around 7.8% in the top ten. Material: a blood sample, obtained at baseline and on roughly day 110 from a kidney transplant recipient. Receptor source: a male patient between 25 and 39 years old who had COVID-19 and was a kidney transplant recipient. T cells may partly derive from the graft donor.

Only one count was recorded for this clonotype. The chain carries TRBV2 and TRBJ2-1; D unresolved. CDR3 length: 13 residues. The germline gives CDR1 SNHLY, CDR2 FYNNEI. Between the trimmed V and J ends, which lost 8 bases and 6 bases, there was a span of 14 bases. Written as DNA, the CDR3 is TGTGCCAGCCAAAGACCCCTAAGCAATGAGCAGTTCTTC. Translating gives CASQRPLSNEQFF. Supplemented by reference TRBV2 and TRBJ2-1, the full variable domain reads EPEVTQTPSHQVTQMGQEVILRCVPISNHLYFYWYRQILGQKVEFLVSFYNNEISEKSEIFDDQFSVERPDGSNFTLKIRSTKLEDSAMYFCASQRPLSNEQFFGPGTRLTVL.

This clonotype was detected many times. The chain recombines TRBV4-2 with TRBJ2-5; 8 bases agree with TRBD2. V was clipped by 3 bases and J by 2 bases; unmatched bases: 2. The CDR3 has 14 amino acids. Germline V lookup: CDR1 LGHNA, CDR2 YNFKEQ. The CDR3 loop is CASSQVAGQETQYF. As DNA, the CDR3 is TGTGCCAGCAGCCAGGTAGCGGGACAAGAGACCCAGTACTTC.